A selection of T cell receptor beta chains follows, all from one sample in a study of T cell repertoires in cytomegalovirus infection. One entry per CDR3 protein results from TCRdb running MiXCR on the reads. The sample contains about 130,000 distinct CDR3 sequences, approximately 8.8% of which appear only once. The sample comprised PBMCs. The receptors stem from a human donor in good health (CMV status not recorded). Some clones in this sample may be carry-over from other donors' samples. The CDR3 runs from the conserved cysteine through the conserved F or W. The D gene is left open where the match is weak. Size values are once, few and many counts, or a class for expanded clones, and some rows have none.

>TRBV20-1|.|TRBD1|TRBJ2-3
CSAGTGGTTDTQYF
TGCAGTGCAGGGACAGGGGGGACCACAGATACGCAGTATTTT
>TRBV20-1|many|.|TRBJ1-1
CSARDLRVGQTREAFF
TGCAGTGCTAGAGATCTCCGCGTTGGACAGACTCGGGAAGCTTTCTTT
>TRBV7-2|many|TRBD1|TRBJ2-3
CASSLGQRTDTQYF
TGTGCCAGCAGCTTGGGACAGCGTACAGATACGCAGTATTTT
>TRBV19|.|.|TRBJ1-5
CASSDRPSSNQPQHF
TGTGCCAGTAGCGACAGGCCGTCGAGCAATCAGCCCCAGCATTTT
>TRBV12-3/TRBV12-4|many|TRBD1|TRBJ1-2
CASANRGQGGYGYTF
TGTGCCAGTGCGAATCGCGGACAGGGCGGGTATGGCTACACCTTC
>TRBV5-4|many|TRBD1|TRBJ2-1
CASGTDSYNEQFF
TGTGCCAGCGGGACAGACTCCTACAATGAGCAGTTCTTC
>TRBV7-2|many|TRBD2|TRBJ2-1
CASSSYHTGLAGYNEQFF
TGTGCCAGCAGCTCCTATCATACGGGACTAGCGGGGTATAATGAGCAGTTCTTC
>TRBV28|many|.|TRBJ2-1
CASSLLPPEQFF
TGTGCCAGCAGTTTACTGCCACCGGAGCAGTTCTTC
>TRBV19|many|TRBD1|TRBJ2-6
CASSRDRGASGANVLTF
TGTGCCAGTAGCCGAGACAGGGGCGCCTCTGGGGCCAACGTCCTGACTTTC
>TRBV5-1|.|.|TRBJ1-5
CASSLEGVGGQPQHF
TGCGCCAGCAGCTTGGAAGGGGTTGGGGGTCAGCCCCAGCATTTT
>TRBV28|.|TRBD1|TRBJ2-5
CASRTGQETQYF
TGTGCCAGCAGGACAGGGCAAGAGACCCAGTACTTC
>TRBV28|many|.|TRBJ1-5
CASSGVTGLNPSINQPQHF
TGTGCCAGCAGTGGCGTCACGGGATTAAACCCGAGTATCAATCAGCCCCAGCATTTT
>TRBV9|.|TRBD1|TRBJ2-7
CASSAGTGLYEQYF
TGTGCCAGCAGCGCTGGGACAGGCCTCTACGAGCAGTACTTC
>TRBV28|few|TRBD2|TRBJ2-1
CASSPGGGRNNEQFF
TGTGCCAGCAGTCCGGGCGGGGGTAGGAACAATGAGCAGTTCTTC
>TRBV29-1|.|TRBD1|TRBJ2-4
CSVTTGGENIQYF
TGCAGCGTTACGACAGGGGGCGAAAACATTCAGTACTTC
>TRBV20-1|.|.|TRBJ2-1
CSARDVGGRNEQFF
TGCAGTGCTAGAGATGTGGGCGGCAGAAATGAGCAGTTCTTC
>TRBV11-1|many|TRBD1|TRBJ1-2
CASSLAPDRTNYGYTF
TGTGCCAGCAGCTTAGCCCCGGACAGGACTAACTATGGCTACACCTTC
>TRBV27|many|.|TRBJ1-5
CASSLLANQPQHF
TGTGCCAGCAGTTTGTTGGCGAATCAGCCCCAGCATTTT
>TRBV12-3/TRBV12-4|many|.|TRBJ2-2
CASSYLPGTGELFF
TGTGCCAGCAGTTACCTACCGGGCACCGGGGAGCTGTTTTTT
>TRBV20-1|few|.|TRBJ2-1
CSARDVAEPYNEQFF
TGCAGTGCTAGAGATGTGGCGGAACCCTACAATGAGCAGTTCTTC
>TRBV11-2|many|.|TRBJ1-4
CASSPPGGSEKLFF
TGTGCCAGCAGCCCCCCGGGGGGGAGTGAAAAACTGTTTTTT
>TRBV28|many|.|TRBJ2-2
CASIASGTGELFF
TGTGCCAGCATAGCGTCCGGGACGGGGGAGCTGTTTTTT
>TRBV14|.|.|TRBJ2-7
CASSPWSSYEQYF
TGTGCCAGCAGCCCGTGGAGCTCCTACGAGCAGTACTTC
>TRBV3-1|.|TRBD1|TRBJ2-7
CASSQGQSTSIYF
TGTGCCAGCAGCCAGGGACAGAGTACGAGCATCTACTTC
>TRBV5-1|few|TRBD1|TRBJ2-1
CASSGDSTYNEQFF
TGCGCCAGCAGTGGGGACAGTACCTACAATGAGCAGTTCTTC
>TRBV19|many|.|TRBJ2-1
CASRKSTETSYNEQFF
TGTGCCAGTAGGAAGTCGACAGAGACCTCCTACAATGAGCAGTTCTTC
>TRBV20-1|.|.|TRBJ1-5
CSARDPTYSNQPQHF
TGCAGTGCTAGAGACCCCACGTATAGCAATCAGCCCCAGCATTTT
>TRBV28|many|TRBD2|TRBJ2-7
CASRNSGEPSYEQYF
TGTGCCAGCAGGAACAGCGGGGAGCCCTCCTACGAGCAGTACTTC
>TRBV5-1|few|.|TRBJ2-3
CASSPASSTDTQYF
TGCGCCAGCAGCCCGGCGTCCAGCACAGATACGCAGTATTTT